This TCR beta chain was identified in a study of OX40 agonist ivuxolimab in advanced cancers. Study background: Melanoma, hepatocellular carcinoma, head and neck or renal cell cancer occurred in dose-escalation patients.

Only in-frame clones appear in the TCRdb table, and some are missing; sequencing was by immunoSEQ multiplex PCR. The repertoire consists of over 70,000 clones, with more than 75% occurring once and the leading ten covering about 0.3%. The CDR3 is 17 residues long. In germline, CDR1 is SGDLS, CDR2 YYNGEE. V gave up 0 bases and J gave up 2 bases, with 15 bases separating them. This TCR came from an adult with an advanced solid tumor such as melanoma, head and neck, liver or kidney cancer. V usage is TRBV9 and J usage is TRBJ2-1, with D possibly called TRBD1 or TRBD2 (6 bases each). This material consisted of CD4+ or CD8+ T cells sorted from blood, taken in a trial of the OX40 agonist ivuxolimab. The CDR3 region has the DNA TGTGCCAGCAGCGTAGAAGGATGGAGGGGGGCCTACAATGAGCAGTTCTTC. Encoded protein: CASSVEGWRGAYNEQFF. Full variable domain (missing parts from reference TRBV9 and TRBJ2-1): DSGVTQTPKHLITATGQRVTLRCSPRSGDLSVYWYQQSLDQGLQFLIQYYNGEERAKGNILERFSAQQFPDLHSELNLSSLELGDSALYFCASSVEGWRGAYNEQFFGPGTRLTVL.